The rows below give T cell receptor beta chains drawn from one sample of a study of blood T cell repertoires in COVID-19. The data were produced by immunoSEQ multiplex PCR, yet TCRdb's version contains in-frame clones alone and is incomplete. The table shows some 130,000 clones, with roughly 85% occurring only once. The sequencing input was peripheral blood. These receptors all stem from a man aged 55 to 70 with acute or convalescent COVID-19. Both conserved end residues are part of each CDR3. Each record gives: D gene, clone size, J gene, V gene, CDR3 protein, CDR3 DNA. D genes are given only for firm matches. Where a row states a size, it is once, few, many or the class of an expanded clone; other rows omit it.

D gene: TRBD1; clone size: -; J gene: TRBJ2-7; V gene: TRBV29-1; CDR3 protein: CSVAPGQGFDEQYF; CDR3 DNA: TGCAGCGTTGCTCCGGGACAGGGGTTTGACGAGCAGTACTTC
D gene: TRBD1; clone size: once; J gene: TRBJ1-1; V gene: TRBV18; CDR3 protein: CASSATGKTEAFF; CDR3 DNA: TGTGCCAGCTCAGCGACAGGGAAGACTGAAGCTTTCTTT
D gene: -; clone size: few; J gene: TRBJ1-3; V gene: TRBV6-2/TRBV6-3; CDR3 protein: CASSFTTSGNTIYF; CDR3 DNA: TGTGCCAGCAGTTTTACAACCTCTGGAAACACCATATATTTT
D gene: -; clone size: few; J gene: TRBJ1-5; V gene: TRBV5-8; CDR3 protein: CASSLGRKTGFSNQPQHF; CDR3 DNA: TGTGCCAGCAGCCTCGGACGTAAGACGGGGTTTAGCAATCAGCCCCAGCATTTT
D gene: TRBD1; clone size: -; J gene: TRBJ1-1; V gene: TRBV30; CDR3 protein: CARGGDRLNTEAFF; CDR3 DNA: TGTGCCCGCGGAGGGGACAGACTGAACACTGAAGCTTTCTTT
D gene: TRBD1; clone size: -; J gene: TRBJ2-3; V gene: TRBV5-1; CDR3 protein: CASSTDRFTDTQYF; CDR3 DNA: TGCGCCAGCAGCACGGACAGGTTCACAGATACGCAGTATTTT
D gene: TRBD2; clone size: -; J gene: TRBJ2-1; V gene: TRBV7-9; CDR3 protein: CASRPTPGLAGDEQFF; CDR3 DNA: TGTGCCAGCAGGCCCACTCCGGGACTAGCGGGAGATGAGCAGTTCTTC
D gene: -; clone size: -; J gene: TRBJ1-1; V gene: TRBV3-1/TRBV3-2; CDR3 protein: CASSQGAGQNTEAFF; CDR3 DNA: TGTGCCAGCAGCCAAGGTGCAGGGCAGAACACTGAAGCTTTCTTT
D gene: -; clone size: -; J gene: TRBJ1-1; V gene: TRBV7-2; CDR3 protein: CASNSGRGDFNTEAFF; CDR3 DNA: TGTGCCAGCAACTCGGGCAGGGGAGATTTCAACACTGAAGCTTTCTTT
D gene: TRBD2; clone size: once; J gene: TRBJ2-3; V gene: TRBV7-3; CDR3 protein: CASSSLAGATDTQYF; CDR3 DNA: TGTGCCAGCAGCTCCCTAGCGGGAGCAACAGATACGCAGTATTTT
D gene: -; clone size: -; J gene: TRBJ2-3; V gene: TRBV7-2; CDR3 protein: CASSHGGSTDTQYF; CDR3 DNA: TGTGCCAGCAGCCACGGGGGAAGCACAGATACGCAGTATTTT
D gene: -; clone size: once; J gene: TRBJ2-7; V gene: TRBV7-3; CDR3 protein: CASSFHPTSYEQYF; CDR3 DNA: TGTGCCAGCAGCTTTCACCCTACCTCCTACGAGCAGTACTTC
D gene: TRBD2; clone size: -; J gene: TRBJ2-7; V gene: TRBV28; CDR3 protein: CASRVPTSGKQYF; CDR3 DNA: TGTGCCAGCAGGGTTCCCACTAGCGGAAAGCAGTACTTC